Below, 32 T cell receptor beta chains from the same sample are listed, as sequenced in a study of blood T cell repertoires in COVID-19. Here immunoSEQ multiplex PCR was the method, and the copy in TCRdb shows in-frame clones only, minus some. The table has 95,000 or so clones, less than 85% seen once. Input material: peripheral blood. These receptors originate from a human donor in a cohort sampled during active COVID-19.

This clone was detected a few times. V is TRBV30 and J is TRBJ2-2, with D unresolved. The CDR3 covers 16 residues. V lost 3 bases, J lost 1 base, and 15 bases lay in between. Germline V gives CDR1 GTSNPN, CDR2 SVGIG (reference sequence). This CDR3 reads CAWSYSLLRNTGELFF. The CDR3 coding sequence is TGTGCCTGGAGCTATAGCTTATTACGGAACACCGGGGAGCTGTTTTTT.

DNA for the CDR3: TGTGCCAGTAGTATATGGGGGACAGGGCAAGAGACCCAGTACTTC. This codes for CASSIWGTGQETQYF. The chain recombines TRBV19 with TRBJ2-5, with TRBD1 matching over 9 bases. J was trimmed by 2 bases and V by 2 bases; bases with no gene match: 3. There are 15 residues in the CDR3. Germline V gene lookup returns CDR1 LNHDA and CDR2 SQIVND (reference sequence).

CDR3 in amino acids: CASKGRASQFTYEQYF. The CDR3 DNA follows: TGTGCCAGCAAGGGCAGGGCCTCGCAATTTACCTACGAGCAGTACTTC. V gene TRBV19 combines with J gene TRBJ2-7; the D gene is possibly TRBD1 (5 bases). Germline V CDR1 and CDR2: LNHDA, SQIVND (reference sequence). Trimming left V 9 bases short and J 2 bases short, with 23 bases between. This CDR3 contains 16 residues.

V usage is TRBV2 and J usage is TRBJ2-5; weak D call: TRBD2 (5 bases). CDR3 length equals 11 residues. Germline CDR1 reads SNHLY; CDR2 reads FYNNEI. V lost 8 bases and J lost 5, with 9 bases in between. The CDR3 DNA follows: TGTGCCAGCGCTCCGGGGGAGACCCAGTACTTC. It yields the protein CASAPGETQYF.

In DNA, the CDR3 is TGTGCCAGCAGCTCGCTTCAGGGTCCCGGTGGCTACACCTTC. The encoded protein is CASSSLQGPGGYTF. V and J are TRBV13 and TRBJ1-2; the D gene is possibly TRBD1 (5 bases). Trimming pared 4 bases from V and 7 bases from J, leaving 16 bases between. The CDR3 runs to 14 residues. Per germline, CDR1 PRHDT and CDR2 FYEKMQ (reference sequence).

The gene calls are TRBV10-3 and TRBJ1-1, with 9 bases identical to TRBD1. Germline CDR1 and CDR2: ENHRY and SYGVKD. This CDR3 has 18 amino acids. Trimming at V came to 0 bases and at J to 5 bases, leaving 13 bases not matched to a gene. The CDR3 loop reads CAISESGGPGTGKTEAFF. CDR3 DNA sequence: TGTGCCATCAGTGAGTCGGGGGGGCCAGGGACAGGGAAAACTGAAGCTTTCTTT.

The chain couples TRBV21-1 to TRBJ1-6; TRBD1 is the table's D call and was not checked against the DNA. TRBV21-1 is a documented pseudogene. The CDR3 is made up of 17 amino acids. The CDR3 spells CASSKAVRQGALSPLHF. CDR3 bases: TGTGCCAGCAGCAAAGCGGTTAGGCAGGGGGCGCTGTCACCCCTCCACTTT.

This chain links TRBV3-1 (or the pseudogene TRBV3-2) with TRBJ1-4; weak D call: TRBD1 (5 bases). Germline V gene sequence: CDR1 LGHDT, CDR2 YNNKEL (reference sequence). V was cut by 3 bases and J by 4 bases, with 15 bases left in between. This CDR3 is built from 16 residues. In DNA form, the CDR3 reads TGTGCCAGCAGCCAGGGATATGACAGAATTAATGAAAAACTGTTTTTT. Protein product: CASSQGYDRINEKLFF.

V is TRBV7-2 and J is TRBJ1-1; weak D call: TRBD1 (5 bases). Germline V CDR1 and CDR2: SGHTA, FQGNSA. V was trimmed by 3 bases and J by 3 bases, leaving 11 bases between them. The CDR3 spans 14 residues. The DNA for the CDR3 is TGTGCCAGCAGCTTGCAGGGTCGGTACACTGAAGCTTTCTTT. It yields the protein CASSLQGRYTEAFF.

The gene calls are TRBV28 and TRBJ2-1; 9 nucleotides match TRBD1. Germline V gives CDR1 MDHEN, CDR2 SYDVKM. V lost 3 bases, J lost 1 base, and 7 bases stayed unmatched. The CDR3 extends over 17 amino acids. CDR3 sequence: CASSFLPGTGSYNEQFF. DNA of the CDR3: TGTGCCAGCAGTTTTCTCCCCGGGACAGGGTCCTACAATGAGCAGTTCTTC.

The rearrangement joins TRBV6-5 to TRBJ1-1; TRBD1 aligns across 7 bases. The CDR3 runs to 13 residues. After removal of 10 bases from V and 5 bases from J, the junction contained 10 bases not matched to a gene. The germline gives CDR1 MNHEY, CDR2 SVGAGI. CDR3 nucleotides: TGTGCCACCCGATCAGGGGGACGGACTGAAGCTTTCTTT. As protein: CATRSGGRTEAFF.

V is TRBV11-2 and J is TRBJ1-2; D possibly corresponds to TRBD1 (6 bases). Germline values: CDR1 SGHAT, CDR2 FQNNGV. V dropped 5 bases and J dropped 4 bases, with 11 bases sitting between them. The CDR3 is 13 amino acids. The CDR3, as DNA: TGTGCCAGCAGCCCACAGGGAGTCTATGGCTACACCTTC. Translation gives CASSPQGVYGYTF.

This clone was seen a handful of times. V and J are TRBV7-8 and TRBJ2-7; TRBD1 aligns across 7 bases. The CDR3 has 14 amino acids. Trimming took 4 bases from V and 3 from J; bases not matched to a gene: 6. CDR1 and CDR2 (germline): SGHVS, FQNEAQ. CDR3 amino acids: CASSSGTVLYEQYF. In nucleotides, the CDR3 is TGTGCCAGCAGCTCCGGGACAGTGCTCTACGAGCAGTACTTC.

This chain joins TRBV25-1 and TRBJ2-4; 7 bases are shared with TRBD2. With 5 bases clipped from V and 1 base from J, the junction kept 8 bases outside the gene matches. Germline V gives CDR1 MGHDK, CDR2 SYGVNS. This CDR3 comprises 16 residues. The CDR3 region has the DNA TGTGCCAGCAGTCAGACTAGCCCCTCGGCCAAAAACATTCAGTACTTC. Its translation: CASSQTSPSAKNIQYF.

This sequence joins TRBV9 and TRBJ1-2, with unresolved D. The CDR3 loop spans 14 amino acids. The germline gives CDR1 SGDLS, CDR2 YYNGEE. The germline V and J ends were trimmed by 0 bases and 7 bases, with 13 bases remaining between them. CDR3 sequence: CASSVDPGMVGYTF. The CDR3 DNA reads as TGTGCCAGCAGCGTAGATCCGGGGATGGTTGGCTACACCTTC.

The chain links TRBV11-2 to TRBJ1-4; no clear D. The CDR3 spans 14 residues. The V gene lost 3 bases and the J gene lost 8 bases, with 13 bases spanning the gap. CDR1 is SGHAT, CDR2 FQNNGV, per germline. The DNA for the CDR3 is TGTGCCAGCAGCTTCGAGTCCTCACCCGAAAAACTGTTTTTT. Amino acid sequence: CASSFESSPEKLFF.

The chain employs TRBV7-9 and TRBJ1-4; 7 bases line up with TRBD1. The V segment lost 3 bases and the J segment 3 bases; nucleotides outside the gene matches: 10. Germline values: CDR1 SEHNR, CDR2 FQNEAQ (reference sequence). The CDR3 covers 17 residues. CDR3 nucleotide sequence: TGTGCCAGCAGCTTTAACCTCCTTGGGACAGCTAATGAAAAACTGTTTTTT. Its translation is CASSFNLLGTANEKLFF.

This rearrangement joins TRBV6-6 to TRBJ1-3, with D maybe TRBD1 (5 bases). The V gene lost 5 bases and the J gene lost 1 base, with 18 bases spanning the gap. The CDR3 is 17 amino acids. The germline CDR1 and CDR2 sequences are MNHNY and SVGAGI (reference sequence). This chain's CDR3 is CASSLLPATVSGNTIYF. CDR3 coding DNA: TGTGCCAGCAGTCTCCTGCCCGCGACAGTGTCTGGAAACACCATATATTTT.

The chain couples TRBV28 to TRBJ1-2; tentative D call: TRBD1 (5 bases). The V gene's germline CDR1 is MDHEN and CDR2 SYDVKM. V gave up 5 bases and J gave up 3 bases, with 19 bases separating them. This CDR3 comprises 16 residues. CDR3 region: CASSPPWGDGDYGYTF. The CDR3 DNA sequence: TGTGCCAGCAGTCCCCCGTGGGGGGACGGTGACTATGGCTACACCTTC.

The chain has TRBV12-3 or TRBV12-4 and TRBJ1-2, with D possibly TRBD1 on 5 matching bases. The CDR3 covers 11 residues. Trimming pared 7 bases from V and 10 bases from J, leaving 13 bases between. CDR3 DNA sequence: TGTGCCAGCACCGACAGAAGGGCCTACACCTTC. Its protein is CASTDRRAYTF.

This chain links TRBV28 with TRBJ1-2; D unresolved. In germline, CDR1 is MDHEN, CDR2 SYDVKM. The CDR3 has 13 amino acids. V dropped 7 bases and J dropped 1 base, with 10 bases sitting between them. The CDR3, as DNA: TGTGCCAGCAACATTTTAAATAACTATGGCTACACCTTC. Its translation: CASNILNNYGYTF.

The chain's CDR3 is CASSQGLGLVEQYF. The CDR3, as DNA: TGTGCCAGCTCACAGGGACTCGGCCTTGTCGAGCAGTACTTC. The V call is TRBV18, the J call TRBJ2-7; D might be TRBD2 (6 bases). Germline V gene lookup returns CDR1 KGHSH and CDR2 LQKENI. The ends were cut back, 4 bases at V and 6 bases at J, with 16 bases in the middle. The CDR3 is 14 residues long.

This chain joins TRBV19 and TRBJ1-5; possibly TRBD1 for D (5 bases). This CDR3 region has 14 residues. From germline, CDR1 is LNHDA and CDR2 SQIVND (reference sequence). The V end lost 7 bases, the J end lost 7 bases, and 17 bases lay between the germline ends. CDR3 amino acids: CASTKGWVDQPQHF. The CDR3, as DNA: TGTGCCAGTACCAAGGGGTGGGTTGACCAGCCCCAGCATTTT.

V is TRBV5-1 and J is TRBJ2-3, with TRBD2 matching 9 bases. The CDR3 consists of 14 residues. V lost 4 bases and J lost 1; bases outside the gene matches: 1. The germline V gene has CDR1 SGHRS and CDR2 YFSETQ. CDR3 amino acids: CASSGGRGTDTQYF. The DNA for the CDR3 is TGCGCCAGCAGCGGCGGGAGGGGCACAGATACGCAGTATTTT.

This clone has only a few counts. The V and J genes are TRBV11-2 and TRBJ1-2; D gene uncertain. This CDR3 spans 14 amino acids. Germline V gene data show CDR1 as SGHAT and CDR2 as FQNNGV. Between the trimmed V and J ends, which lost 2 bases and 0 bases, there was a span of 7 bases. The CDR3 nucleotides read TGTGCCAGCAGCTTACTCACAGCTAACTATGGCTACACCTTC. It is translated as CASSLLTANYGYTF. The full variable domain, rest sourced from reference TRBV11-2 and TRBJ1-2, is EAGVAQSPRYKIIEKRQSVAFWCNPISGHATLYWYQQILGQGPKLLIQFQNNGVVDDSQLPKDRFSAERLKGVDSTLKIQPAKLEDSAVYLCASSLLTANYGYTFGSGTRLTVV.

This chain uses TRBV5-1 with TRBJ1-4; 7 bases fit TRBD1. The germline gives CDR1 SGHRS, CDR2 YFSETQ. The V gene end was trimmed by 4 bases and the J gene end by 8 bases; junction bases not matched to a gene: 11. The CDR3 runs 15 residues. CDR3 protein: CASSPDRVSREKLFF. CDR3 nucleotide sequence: TGCGCCAGCAGCCCTGACAGGGTGTCAAGGGAAAAACTGTTTTTT. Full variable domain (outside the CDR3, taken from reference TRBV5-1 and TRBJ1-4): KAGVTQTPRYLIKTRGQQVTLSCSPISGHRSVSWYQQTPGQGLQFLFEYFSETQRNKGNFPGRFSGRQFSNSRSEMNVSTLELGDSALYLCASSPDRVSREKLFFGSGTQLSVL.

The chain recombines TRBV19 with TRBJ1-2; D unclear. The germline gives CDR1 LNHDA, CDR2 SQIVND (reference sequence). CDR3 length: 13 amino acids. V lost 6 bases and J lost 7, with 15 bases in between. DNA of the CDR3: TGTGCCAGTAGGGACGAGGGTATCAGTGGCTACACCTTC. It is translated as CASRDEGISGYTF.

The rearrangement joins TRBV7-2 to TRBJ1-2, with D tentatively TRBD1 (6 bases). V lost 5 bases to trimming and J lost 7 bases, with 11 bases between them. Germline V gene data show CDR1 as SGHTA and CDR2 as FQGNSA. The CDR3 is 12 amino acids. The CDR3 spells CASSHRVGGYTF. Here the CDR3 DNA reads TGTGCCAGCAGCCACAGGGTTGGTGGCTACACCTTC.

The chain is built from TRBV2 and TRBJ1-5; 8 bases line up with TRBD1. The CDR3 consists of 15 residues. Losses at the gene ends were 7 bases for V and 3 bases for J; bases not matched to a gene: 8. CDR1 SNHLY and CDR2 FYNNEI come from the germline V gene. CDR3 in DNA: TGTGCCAGCAACAGAGACAGGGGATCCAATCAGCCCCAGCATTTT. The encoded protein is CASNRDRGSNQPQHF.

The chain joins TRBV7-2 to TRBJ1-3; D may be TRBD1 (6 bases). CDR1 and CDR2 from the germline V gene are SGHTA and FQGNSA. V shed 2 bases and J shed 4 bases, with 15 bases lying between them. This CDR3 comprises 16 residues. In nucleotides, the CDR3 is TGTGCCAGCAGCTTACAGTCAGGGGAGTGGGGAAACACCATATATTTT. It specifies CASSLQSGEWGNTIYF.

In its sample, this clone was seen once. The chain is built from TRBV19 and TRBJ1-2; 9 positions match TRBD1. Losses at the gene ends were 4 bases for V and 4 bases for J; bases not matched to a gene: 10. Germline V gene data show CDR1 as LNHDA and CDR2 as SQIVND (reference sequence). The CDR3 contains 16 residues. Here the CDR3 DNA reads TGTGCCAGTAGTACTCGGACAGGGGCGGACCTCTATGGCTACACCTTC. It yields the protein CASSTRTGADLYGYTF.

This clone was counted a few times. The CDR3 DNA reads TGCGCCAGCAGCCTGGGACAGGGGGTGAATGAGCAGTTCTTC. Protein sequence: CASSLGQGVNEQFF. This chain uses TRBV5-1 with TRBJ2-1, with 11 nucleotides matching TRBD1. V dropped 4 bases and J dropped 7; count of bases not matched to a gene: 4. Per germline, CDR1 SGHRS and CDR2 YFSETQ. The CDR3 contains 14 residues.